Presented here are 27 T cell receptor beta chains from one specimen sequenced in a study of T cells in localized non-small cell lung cancer (dated by TCRdb to about 2020). Receptor amplification or capture employed the immunoSEQ multiplex PCR assay. TCRdb provides this immuneACCESS table in a form limited to in-frame rearrangements. Some clones are lacking; in checked studies, under half of them reflect an unresolved V gene, and why the rest are absent is not known. The sample table shows under 40,000 clones, and about four fifths are seen once. Less than 45% of the sample goes to the ten largest clones. Here the sequenced sample was peripheral blood, taken before any cancer treatment. Receptors originate from a male donor at least 60 years old with stage II squamous cell lung carcinoma.

This chain connects TRBV19 to TRBJ1-1; 10 bases agree with TRBD1. The CDR3 consists of 15 residues. The V gene's germline CDR1 is LNHDA and CDR2 SQIVND (reference sequence). The V gene end was trimmed by 6 bases and the J gene end by 5 bases; junction bases not matched to a gene: 9. The CDR3 region is CASRTMTGGETEAFF. The CDR3 DNA reads TGTGCCAGTAGGACGATGACAGGGGGCGAAACTGAAGCTTTCTTT.

The rearrangement joins TRBV7-2 to TRBJ1-1; no clear D gene. Germline V gene lookup returns CDR1 SGHTA and CDR2 FQGNSA. The CDR3 is made up of 11 amino acids. The germline V and J ends were trimmed by 4 bases and 11 bases, with 11 bases remaining between them. The CDR3 is CASSSARGAFF. CDR3 sequence (DNA): TGTGCCAGCAGCTCAGCGCGGGGTGCTTTCTTT.

The chain has TRBV11-2 and TRBJ2-7; 10 nucleotides align to TRBD1. Trimming cost V 5 bases and J 5 bases; bases outside gene matches: 12. The CDR3 is 16 residues long. CDR1 SGHAT and CDR2 FQNNGV come from the germline V gene. CDR3 DNA: TGTGCCAGCAGCCCCCCCCCGTTCGGGACAGGGGACGAGCAGTACTTC. As protein: CASSPPPFGTGDEQYF.

This clone was seen a handful of times. V is TRBV6-1 and J is TRBJ1-2; the D gene is possibly TRBD1 (5 bases). The CDR3 consists of 15 residues. Deletions cut 0 bases from V and 5 bases from J, with 13 bases between. Germline CDR1 and CDR2: MNHNS and SASEGT. For the CDR3, the DNA is TGTGCCAGCAGTGAAGCGTACGGGACCGGGTATGGCTACACCTTC. Protein sequence: CASSEAYGTGYGYTF.

V gene TRBV30 combines with J gene TRBJ1-6; 7 bases agree with TRBD1. V dropped 8 bases and J dropped 8; count of bases not matched to a gene: 3. The CDR3 covers 11 residues. CDR1 GTSNPN and CDR2 SVGIG come from the germline V gene (reference sequence). This CDR3 is CAADRDSPLHF. CDR3 DNA: TGTGCCGCCGACAGGGATTCACCCCTCCACTTT. Full variable domain (rest looked up from reference TRBV30 and TRBJ1-6): SQTIHQWPATLVQPVGSPLSLECTVEGTSNPNLYWYRQAAGRGLQLLFYSVGIGQISSEVPQNLSASRPQDRQFILSSKKLLLSDSGFYLCAADRDSPLHFGNGTRLTVT.

The chain combines TRBV5-8 with TRBJ2-7; 9 bases are a match to TRBD2. Germline loops: CDR1 SGHTS, CDR2 YDEGEE. This CDR3 is 18 amino acids long. The V gene end was trimmed by 4 bases and the J gene end by 4 bases; junction bases not matched to a gene: 18. The CDR3 protein is CASSMRMGGGRALYEQYF. As DNA, the CDR3 is TGTGCCAGCAGCATGAGAATGGGAGGCGGGAGGGCCTTGTACGAGCAGTACTTC. Supplemented by reference TRBV5-8 and TRBJ2-7, the full variable domain reads EAGVTQSPTHLIKTRGQQATLRCSPISGHTSVYWYQQALGLGLQFLLWYDEGEERNRGNFPPRFSGRQFPNYSSELNVNALELEDSALYLCASSMRMGGGRALYEQYFGPGTRLTVT.

The rearrangement uses TRBV4-2 and TRBJ2-3; TRBD2 matches at 8 bases. In germline, CDR1 is LGHNA, CDR2 YNFKEQ. This CDR3 region has 15 residues. V shed 5 bases and J 4 bases; nucleotides not matched to a gene: 8. CDR3 in amino acids: CASSLPGLGSDTQYF. The CDR3 DNA follows: TGTGCCAGCAGCTTGCCGGGACTAGGCTCAGATACGCAGTATTTT.

This clone was recorded a few times. The chain uses TRBV30 and TRBJ1-3; TRBD1 matches 7 bases. Germline CDR1 reads GTSNPN; CDR2 reads SVGIG (reference sequence). V dropped 0 bases and J dropped 4; count of bases not matched to a gene: 0. This CDR3 region has 13 residues. CDR3 in DNA: TGTGCCTGGAGTGTGGGACAGGGAAACACCATATATTTT. Its protein is CAWSVGQGNTIYF.

The chain carries TRBV2 and TRBJ2-7; D is tentatively TRBD1 or TRBD2 (5 bases each). This CDR3 has 13 residues. The V and J ends lost 5 bases and 7 bases respectively, with 15 bases between them. The germline gives CDR1 SNHLY, CDR2 FYNNEI. CDR3 amino acids: CASSRTYTGEQYF. The CDR3 DNA is TGTGCCAGCAGTCGGACATACACGGGGGAGCAGTACTTC.

The chain carries TRBV19 and TRBJ1-5; D is ambiguous. Germline V CDR1 and CDR2: LNHDA, SQIVND (reference sequence). This CDR3 is built from 15 residues. Trimming cost V 3 bases and J 7 bases, with 16 bases left between them. CDR3 protein: CASSMAAVYTQPQHF. The CDR3 bases are TGTGCCAGTAGTATGGCGGCGGTTTATACACAGCCCCAGCATTTT.

The chain is built from TRBV7-9 and TRBJ1-1; D is unresolved. The CDR3 covers 15 residues. Germline V gene sequence: CDR1 SEHNR, CDR2 FQNEAQ (reference sequence). V lost 1 base and J 1 base, leaving 10 bases between the germline ends. CDR3 coding DNA: TGTGCCAGCAGCTTAGAAGAGATCCAGAACACTGAAGCTTTCTTT. Translated: CASSLEEIQNTEAFF. Together with reference TRBV7-9 and TRBJ1-1, the CDR3 gives the full variable domain: DTGVSQNPRHKITKRGQNVTFRCDPISEHNRLYWYRQTLGQGPEFLTYFQNEAQLEKSRLLSDRFSAERPKGSFSTLEIQRTEQGDSAMYLCASSLEEIQNTEAFFGQGTRLTVV.

The chain links TRBV5-1 to TRBJ2-5; D gene uncertain. The V end lost 7 bases, the J end lost 4 bases, and 20 bases lay between the germline ends. The CDR3 spans 15 residues. Looked up from germline, CDR1 is SGHRS and CDR2 is YFSETQ. CDR3 nucleotides: TGCGCCAGCTATAACCCCGGGTCCACCGGAGAGACCCAGTACTTC. Translation gives CASYNPGSTGETQYF.

The chain links TRBV6-1 to TRBJ2-3, with a tentative D call TRBD1 (5 bases). Germline V gene sequence: CDR1 MNHNS, CDR2 SASEGT. Trimming shortened V by 2 bases and J by 5 bases, and 17 bases separated the two germline ends. The CDR3 length is 16 residues. CDR3 DNA: TGTGCCAGCAGTGAAAATAGCCTAGGGGCCAGAGATACGCAGTATTTT. Encoded protein: CASSENSLGARDTQYF.

This clone was observed once. V usage is TRBV10-3 and J usage is TRBJ2-2; TRBD2 matches at 9 bases. CDR1 and CDR2 from the germline V gene are ENHRY and SYGVKD. With V trimmed by 7 bases and J by 5 bases, 8 bases remained unmatched. The CDR3 spans 15 residues. The CDR3 here is CAIKGSGSWTGELFF. As DNA, the CDR3 is TGTGCCATCAAAGGTAGCGGGAGTTGGACCGGGGAGCTGTTTTTT.

The rearrangement uses TRBV11-2 and TRBJ2-2; D ambiguous. CDR3 length: 14 amino acids. Trimming took 4 bases from V and 4 from J, leaving 10 bases between them. Germline V gene data show CDR1 as SGHAT and CDR2 as FQNNGV. The CDR3 coding sequence is TGTGCCAGCAGCTCGCAGGTTTCCACCGGGGAGCTGTTTTTT. Translation: CASSSQVSTGELFF.

The chain has TRBV6-5 and TRBJ1-4; weak D call: TRBD1 (6 bases). The germline CDR1 and CDR2 sequences are MNHEY and SVGAGI. V was clipped by 5 bases and J by 6 bases, with 13 bases between them. This CDR3 spans 14 amino acids. The CDR3 DNA follows: TGTGCCAGCAGTAAAAGGGGGGGGGATGAAAAACTGTTTTTT. Translating gives CASSKRGGDEKLFF.

The sample holds a few counts of this clone. The genes are TRBV9 and TRBJ2-2, with TRBD1 identical over 7 bases. The CDR3 runs 17 residues. Losses at the gene ends were 0 bases for V and 6 bases for J; bases not matched to a gene: 11. Germline V gene lookup returns CDR1 SGDLS and CDR2 YYNGEE. The CDR3 loop is CASSVVGTVGLPGELFF. The CDR3, as DNA: TGTGCCAGCAGCGTAGTTGGGACAGTGGGGCTACCCGGGGAGCTGTTTTTT.

The rearrangement links TRBV9 to TRBJ1-2, with 10 bases that match TRBD1. The V and J ends lost 0 bases and 5 bases, in that order; junction bases with no gene match: 13. Germline CDR1 SGDLS, CDR2 YYNGEE. The CDR3 contains 18 residues. The CDR3 protein is CASSVGGTGAGAEYGYTF. The CDR3 bases are TGTGCCAGCAGCGTAGGAGGGACAGGGGCAGGGGCGGAATATGGCTACACCTTC.

As regards this clone: The junction departs from germline at one end; a sequencing error may be responsible. The rearrangement joins TRBV7-2 to TRBJ1-2; 7 bases are shared with TRBD1. The CDR3 covers 12 residues. CDR1 and CDR2 (germline): SGHTA, FQGNSA. CDR3 bases: TGTGCCAGCAGCAGAGGACAGGCGGGTTTGGCCTTC. This gives the protein CASSRGQAGLAF.

The rearrangement links TRBV9 to TRBJ1-5; a possible D gene is TRBD1 (5 bases). Germline CDR1 and CDR2: SGDLS and YYNGEE. CDR3 length equals 13 residues. V was cut by 7 bases and J by 3 bases, with 11 bases left in between. The CDR3 region is CASSAGFNQPQHF. DNA of the CDR3: TGTGCCAGCTCCGCAGGGTTCAATCAGCCCCAGCATTTT.

This clone has only one observation. The rearrangement joins TRBV6-5 to TRBJ2-7; 9 bases agree with TRBD1. CDR1 and CDR2 from the germline V gene are MNHEY and SVGAGI. V shed 2 bases and J 3 bases; nucleotides not matched to a gene: 5. CDR3 size: 15 residues. The CDR3 protein is CASSYLGTGFYEQYF. DNA for the CDR3: TGTGCCAGCAGTTACCTCGGGACAGGGTTCTACGAGCAGTACTTC.

The genes are TRBV29-1 and TRBJ1-1, with a weak D call TRBD1 (5 bases). The germline CDR1 and CDR2 sequences are SQVTM and ANQGSEA. This CDR3 region has 11 residues. This CDR3 reads CRWTIGSEAFF. CDR3 bases: TGCAGGTGGACAATAGGTAGTGAAGCTTTCTTT.

This clone has a handful of counts. The chain combines TRBV6-6 with TRBJ2-3, with TRBD2 matching 11 bases. After removal of 6 bases from V and 6 bases from J, the junction contained 11 bases not matched to a gene. The CDR3 length is 16 residues. CDR1 and CDR2 from the germline V gene are MNHNY and SVGAGI (reference sequence). The CDR3 coding sequence is TGTGCCAGCAGACCCCATAGCGGGGGGGCCTTGGATACGCAGTATTTT. It specifies CASRPHSGGALDTQYF.

This chain links TRBV6-4 with TRBJ2-6; D gene uncertain. Germline V gene lookup returns CDR1 MRHNA and CDR2 SNTAGT. The CDR3 contains 11 residues. V was shortened by 11 bases and J by 4 bases, with 6 bases between the two germline ends. The CDR3 region is CALSGANVLTF. Here the CDR3 DNA reads TGTGCCCTCTCCGGGGCCAACGTCCTGACTTTC.

This sequence joins TRBV7-9 and TRBJ1-5; D unclear. CDR3 size: 14 residues. Germline V CDR1 and CDR2: SEHNR, FQNEAQ (reference sequence). Trimming stripped 1 base from V and 0 bases from J, with 4 bases between. The CDR3 bases are TGTGCCAGCAGCTTAGATCATAGCAATCAGCCCCAGCATTTT. This codes for CASSLDHSNQPQHF.

This clone has a single count. This sequence joins TRBV5-1 and TRBJ2-7, with D possibly TRBD2 on 6 matching bases. The germline V and J ends were trimmed by 0 bases and 0 bases, with 10 bases remaining between them. The CDR3 consists of 15 residues. The V gene's germline CDR1 is SGHRS and CDR2 YFSETQ. The CDR3 DNA follows: TGCGCCAGCAGCTTGGATGGCGGGAACTCCTACGAGCAGTACTTC. Residues: CASSLDGGNSYEQYF.

V gene TRBV2 combines with J gene TRBJ2-1; D gene unclear. The CDR3 has 14 residues. The V and J ends lost 7 bases and 3 bases respectively, with 13 bases between them. Germline V gene data show CDR1 as SNHLY and CDR2 as FYNNEI. CDR3 DNA sequence: TGTGCCAGCATTATGATTTCGGGCTACAATGAGCAGTTCTTC. It specifies CASIMISGYNEQFF.